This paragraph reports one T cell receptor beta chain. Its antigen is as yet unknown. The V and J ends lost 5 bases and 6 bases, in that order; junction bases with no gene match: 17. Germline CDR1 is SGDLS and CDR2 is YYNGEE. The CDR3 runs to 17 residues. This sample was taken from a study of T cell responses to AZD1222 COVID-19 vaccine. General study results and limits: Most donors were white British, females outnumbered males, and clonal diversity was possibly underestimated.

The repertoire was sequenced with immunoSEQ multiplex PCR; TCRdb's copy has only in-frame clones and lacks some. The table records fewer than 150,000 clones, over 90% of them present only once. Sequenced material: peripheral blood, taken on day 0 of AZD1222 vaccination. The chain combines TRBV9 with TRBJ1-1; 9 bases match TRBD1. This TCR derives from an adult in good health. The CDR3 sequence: CASRRTGARGPPPEAFF. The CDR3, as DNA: TGTGCCAGCAGAAGGACAGGGGCGCGTGGTCCCCCCCCTGAAGCTTTCTTT.